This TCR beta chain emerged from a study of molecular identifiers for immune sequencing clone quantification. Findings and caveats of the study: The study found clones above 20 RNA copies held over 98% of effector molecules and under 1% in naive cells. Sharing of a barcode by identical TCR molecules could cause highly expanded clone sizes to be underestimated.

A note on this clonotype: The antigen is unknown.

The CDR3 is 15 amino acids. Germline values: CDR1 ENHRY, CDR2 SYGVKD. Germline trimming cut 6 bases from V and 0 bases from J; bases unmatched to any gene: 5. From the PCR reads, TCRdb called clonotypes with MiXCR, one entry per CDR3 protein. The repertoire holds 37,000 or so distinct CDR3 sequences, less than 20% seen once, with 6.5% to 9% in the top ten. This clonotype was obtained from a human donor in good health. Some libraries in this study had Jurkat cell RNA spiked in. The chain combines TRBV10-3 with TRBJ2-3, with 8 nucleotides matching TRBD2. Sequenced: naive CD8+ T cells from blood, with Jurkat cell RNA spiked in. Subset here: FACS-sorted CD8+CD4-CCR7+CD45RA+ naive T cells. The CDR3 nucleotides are TGTGCCATCAGGGCGGGAGGCCCTAGCACAGATACGCAGTATTTT. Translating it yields CAIRAGGPSTDTQYF.